These 13 T cell receptor beta chains were all obtained from the same sample, sequenced in a study of blood T cell repertoires in COVID-19. Assay: immunoSEQ multiplex PCR; the TCRdb copy retains only in-frame clones and omits some. The top ten hold approximately 15% of the sample, which has more than 50,000 clones, around nine tenths seen once. The specimen sequenced was peripheral blood. The receptors shown here come from a man aged 80 or over with acute or convalescent COVID-19.

This clone appeared a few times. The V and J genes are TRBV5-4 and TRBJ2-3; no reliable D call. V was clipped by 4 bases and J by 6 bases, with 15 bases between them. Germline CDR1 reads SGHNT; CDR2 reads YYREEE (reference sequence). The CDR3 is 14 amino acids. CDR3 DNA: TGTGCCAGCAGCCTGAAGACTGGATTTGATACGCAGTATTTT. Its translation: CASSLKTGFDTQYF.

The V gene is TRBV3-1 (or the pseudogene TRBV3-2), the J gene TRBJ1-2; D remains unclear. The germline V gene encodes CDR1 LGHDT and CDR2 YNNKEL (reference sequence). This CDR3 spans 13 amino acids. V was pared by 1 base and J by 4 bases, with 7 bases between. The CDR3 sequence: CASSQVRSYGYTF. In DNA form, the CDR3 reads TGTGCCAGCAGCCAAGTCAGATCCTATGGCTACACCTTC.

The J gene is TRBJ1-2, the V gene TRBV27; TRBD1 matches 12 bases. With 8 bases clipped from V and 8 bases from J, the junction kept 9 bases outside the gene matches. The CDR3 sequence is 14 residues long. The germline V gene has CDR1 MNHEY and CDR2 SMNVEV (reference sequence). The CDR3 nucleotides are TGTGCCAGCGGTTCCGGGACAGGGGGCGCGGGCTACACCTTC. This encodes CASGSGTGGAGYTF.

The chain couples TRBV10-3 to TRBJ1-6, with D possibly being TRBD1 (5 bases). The CDR3 is 14 amino acids. V lost 6 bases and J lost 5, with 11 bases in between. The germline gives CDR1 ENHRY, CDR2 SYGVKD. CDR3 nucleotide sequence: TGTGCCATCAGCAGGGTCGAAAATAATTCACCCCTCCACTTT. Residues: CAISRVENNSPLHF.

CDR3 DNA: TGTGCCACCAGCAGAAGACTAGCGGGGGGGCCTGTCTACGAGCAGTACTTC. The encoded protein is CATSRRLAGGPVYEQYF. The rearrangement links TRBV15 to TRBJ2-7; 14 bases fit TRBD2. The CDR3 spans 17 residues. Germline loops: CDR1 LNHNV, CDR2 YYDKDF (reference sequence). V shed 2 bases and J 3 bases; nucleotides not matched to a gene: 6.

This rearrangement joins TRBV20-1 to TRBJ2-7; D call uncertain. The V end was cut by 6 bases, the J end by 0 bases, with 15 bases between. CDR3 length: 14 residues. Germline loops: CDR1 DFQATT, CDR2 SNEGSKA (reference sequence). The CDR3 sequence: CSASPSSSSYEQYF. The CDR3 DNA reads as TGCAGTGCCAGTCCCTCATCCAGCTCCTACGAGCAGTACTTC.

This clone was detected once. J is TRBJ2-1 and V is TRBV5-6; TRBD1 matches at 10 bases. This CDR3 is built from 16 residues. CDR1 is SGHDT, CDR2 YYEEEE, per germline. Losses at the gene ends were 1 base for V and 2 bases for J; bases not matched to a gene: 3. The CDR3 reads CASSLIGTGAYNEQFF. In DNA form, the CDR3 reads TGTGCCAGCAGCTTGATTGGGACAGGGGCCTACAATGAGCAGTTCTTC.

The rearrangement joins TRBV7-2 to TRBJ2-1, with D perhaps matching TRBD1 (5 bases). Trimming stripped 1 base from V and 2 bases from J, with 6 bases between. This CDR3 has 14 residues. The V gene's germline CDR1 is SGHTA and CDR2 FQGNSA. CDR3 nucleotides: TGTGCCAGCAGCTTAGGGGGCACCTACAATGAGCAGTTCTTC. As protein: CASSLGGTYNEQFF.

The rearrangement links TRBV7-6 to TRBJ1-2; a weak D match, TRBD1 (5 bases). The V end was cut by 1 base, the J end by 6 bases, with 6 bases between. Germline V gene data show CDR1 as SGHVS and CDR2 as FNYEAQ. The CDR3 sequence is 12 residues long. The CDR3 sequence: CASSLEGNGYTF. The CDR3 nucleotides read TGTGCCAGCAGCTTAGAGGGGAATGGCTACACCTTC.

The CDR3 DNA is TGTGCCAGCAGCCGACGGGTGGAGGCGAACACCGGGGAGCTGTTTTTT. It translates to CASSRRVEANTGELFF. The rearrangement links TRBV3-1 (or the pseudogene TRBV3-2) to TRBJ2-2, with D maybe TRBD2 (5 bases). Between the trimmed V and J ends, which lost 4 bases and 0 bases, there was a span of 12 bases. This CDR3 has 16 residues. The V gene's germline CDR1 is LGHDT and CDR2 YNNKEL (reference sequence).

This chain connects TRBV5-1 to TRBJ1-5; D gene uncertain. The CDR3 length is 15 residues. V lost 0 bases and J lost 0, with 7 bases in between. Germline lookup yields CDR1 SGHRS and CDR2 YFSETQ. This CDR3 is CASSLDNPSNQPQHF. The CDR3 coding sequence is TGCGCCAGCAGCTTGGACAACCCTAGCAATCAGCCCCAGCATTTT.

V and J are TRBV21-1 and TRBJ2-7; the table names TRBD2, a call not compared with the DNA. TRBV21-1 is listed as a pseudogene. This CDR3 is built from 14 residues. The CDR3: CASSKFDGIHEQYF. The CDR3 coding sequence is TGTGCCAGCAGCAAATTCGACGGGATACACGAGCAGTACTTC.

V is TRBV19 and J is TRBJ1-1; possible D gene TRBD1, 6 bases. This CDR3 has 12 residues. V was cut by 4 bases and J by 6 bases, with 9 bases left in between. Germline assignment: CDR1 LNHDA and CDR2 SQIVND (reference sequence). The CDR3 region is CASSTRTAEAFF. CDR3 in DNA: TGTGCCAGTAGTACCCGGACAGCTGAAGCTTTCTTT.